This T cell receptor beta chain appears in the sequencing data of a study of T-cell memory formation after mild COVID-19. Overall study context: For the most part, TCR clusters were specific to one donor. Whole-study results and caveats: Clones from the second wave (peaking day 37) had unconfirmed SARS-CoV-2 specificity. Pre-infection memory showed some responding clones, and this suggested that cross-reactive memory joined.

There are 13 residues in the CDR3. V was trimmed by 5 bases and J by 5 bases, leaving 11 bases between them. Employing constant-segment primers, 5'RACE generated TCR alpha and TCR beta cDNA libraries bearing sample barcodes and UMIs. MiXCR, applied by TCRdb to the 5' RACE reads, yields one record per CDR3 protein. This table has 85,000 to 120,000 distinct CDR3 sequences, over 15% appearing once. In this sample, this clonotype turned up a few times. Its matching antigen is unknown. The sequenced sample was PBMCs or a T cell subset sorted from them (not recorded which). The receptor comes from an adult woman who had mild COVID-19 (a few samples of this study predate the infection). Cell type and time point are not known. The genes are TRBV12-3 or TRBV12-4 and TRBJ2-3, with D hard to call. The CDR3 DNA reads as TGTGCCAGCAGTCGCGTAAGCCTAGATACGCAGTATTTT. Residues: CASSRVSLDTQYF.